A single sample gave rise to the 16 T cell receptor beta chains below, sequenced in a study of vaccination and CD4 T cells after COVID-19. Specified treatment: roughly ten-day PBMC culture with coronavirus spike peptide pools or control peptides (ViraFEST assay). Sequenced with the Oncomine TCR Beta short-read assay was DNA taken from cultured CD4+ T cells. From the PCR reads, TCRdb called clonotypes with MiXCR, one entry per CDR3 protein. Of over 15,000 distinct CDR3 sequences detected, 52% appear once; the ten largest clones hold 3.7%. These TCRs are of unknown antigen specificity. This sample comprised CD4+ T cells from blood, cultured in vitro, obtained before SARS-CoV-2 vaccination. These receptors were collected from a human donor who had recovered from COVID-19.

The CDR3 nucleotides are TGTGCCAGCGGGACAGGGGGGTACGAGCAGTACTTC. Translation: CASGTGGYEQYF. The chain carries TRBV10-3 and TRBJ2-7; 11 bases fit TRBD1. The CDR3 has 12 amino acids. Germline assignment: CDR1 ENHRY and CDR2 SYGVKD. The junction had 3 bases not matched to a gene; V was cut back by 10 bases and J by 4 bases.

This clonotype was seen a handful of times. In DNA form, the CDR3 reads TGTGCCAGCAGCTCCAGCCCAGGGTTGGAGCCCCAGCATTTT. The encoded protein is CASSSSPGLEPQHF. The chain recombines TRBV7-2 with TRBJ1-5; D is perhaps TRBD1 (5 bases). The CDR3 has 14 amino acids. Trimming shortened V by 4 bases and J by 8 bases, and 15 bases separated the two germline ends. The germline gives CDR1 SGHTA, CDR2 FQGNSA.

The rearrangement uses TRBV25-1 and TRBJ1-2, with a possible D match to TRBD1 (5 bases). The V gene lost 10 bases and the J gene lost 4 bases, with 13 bases spanning the gap. CDR3 length: 12 amino acids. Germline V gene sequence: CDR1 MGHDK, CDR2 SYGVNS. The CDR3: CATSGHLYGYTF. The CDR3 DNA reads as TGTGCCACCTCCGGACATCTCTATGGCTACACCTTC.

Only one count was recorded for this clonotype. V usage is TRBV6-5 and J usage is TRBJ2-3, with 8 bases identical to TRBD2. Germline V gene sequence: CDR1 MNHEY, CDR2 SVGAGI. J lost 4 bases, V lost 4 bases, and 10 bases had no gene match. The length of the CDR3 is 16 residues. The CDR3 coding sequence is TGTGCCAGCAGTTTGAGCGGGACTAGAGGGCCAGATACGCAGTATTTT. Protein sequence: CASSLSGTRGPDTQYF.

This chain links TRBV7-2 with TRBJ1-3; no reliable D call. CDR1 is SGHTA and CDR2 is FQGNSA in the germline V gene. The CDR3 totals 14 residues. V gave up 1 base and J gave up 4 bases, with 8 bases separating them. The DNA of the CDR3 is TGTGCCAGCAGCTTAGGATCAGGAGGAAACACCATATATTTT. As protein: CASSLGSGGNTIYF.

V is TRBV6-5 and J is TRBJ2-7; TRBD2 might be the D (5 bases). V was pared by 0 bases and J by 2 bases, with 5 bases between. From germline, CDR1 is MNHEY and CDR2 SVGAGI. This CDR3 has 13 residues. CDR3 in amino acids: CASSYSGAYEQYF. The CDR3 DNA is TGTGCCAGCAGTTACTCCGGGGCCTACGAGCAGTACTTC.

The chain joins TRBV6-1 to TRBJ2-3; 13 nucleotides match TRBD2. The CDR3 spans 16 residues. V shed 10 bases, J shed 5 bases, and the junction held 12 bases outside the gene matches. In germline, CDR1 is MNHNS, CDR2 SASEGT. CDR3 bases: TGTGCCACCGCTACATGGACTAGCGGGGGAGGAGATACGCAGTATTTT. Amino acid sequence: CATATWTSGGGDTQYF.

This clonotype was recorded a few times. The rearrangement uses TRBV20-1 and TRBJ2-3; no definite D call. Germline assignment: CDR1 DFQATT and CDR2 SNEGSKA (reference sequence). The ends were cut back, 5 bases at V and 0 bases at J, with 3 bases in the middle. CDR3 length: 11 residues. CDR3 sequence (DNA): TGCAGTGCTGAAAGCACAGATACGCAGTATTTT. Protein: CSAESTDTQYF.

This clonotype was detected a few times. The genes are TRBV30 and TRBJ1-1, with D uncertain. The CDR3 is made up of 11 amino acids. Germline CDR1 GTSNPN, CDR2 SVGIG (reference sequence). Trimming cost V 0 bases and J 14 bases, with 13 bases left between them. The CDR3 DNA is TGTGCCTGGAGTGTCGACCGGCTTGCCTTCTTT. As protein: CAWSVDRLAFF.

The chain has TRBV7-9 and TRBJ1-3; 11 positions agree with TRBD1. Germline CDR1 SEHNR, CDR2 FQNEAQ (reference sequence). Trimming took 5 bases from V and 4 from J; bases not matched to a gene: 13. There are 18 residues in the CDR3. CDR3 bases: TGTGCCAGCAGCGTGAATACCGGGACAGGGGGAAGAGGAAACACCATATATTTT. Its protein is CASSVNTGTGGRGNTIYF.

This clonotype has a handful of counts. This sequence joins TRBV20-1 and TRBJ1-5; 7 positions agree with TRBD1. The CDR3 totals 16 residues. The germline gives CDR1 DFQATT, CDR2 SNEGSKA (reference sequence). The junction had 13 bases not matched to a gene; V was cut back by 4 bases and J by 4 bases. DNA for the CDR3: TGCAGTGCTATATACTCAGGGGGTGCCCAAAATCAGCCCCAGCATTTT. Amino acid sequence: CSAIYSGGAQNQPQHF.

The V gene is TRBV19, the J gene TRBJ1-5; maybe TRBD1 (6 bases). CDR1 LNHDA and CDR2 SQIVND come from the germline V gene (reference sequence). Trimming removed 6 bases at V and 3 bases at J, with 15 bases between. This CDR3 contains 15 residues. CDR3 sequence reads: CASRSPTGANQPQHF. CDR3 bases: TGTGCCAGTAGATCTCCGACAGGAGCCAATCAGCCCCAGCATTTT.

This clonotype has a handful of counts. V gene TRBV10-3 combines with J gene TRBJ2-2; the D gene could be TRBD1 or TRBD2 (5 bases each). The CDR3 extends over 14 amino acids. V was shortened by 6 bases and J by 4 bases, with 12 bases between the two germline ends. Germline-derived CDR1 and CDR2 are ENHRY and SYGVKD. This chain's CDR3 is CAIRSGGSTGELFF. CDR3 nucleotides: TGTGCCATCAGATCTGGGGGTAGCACCGGGGAGCTGTTTTTT.

In this sample, this clonotype turned up a few times. The V and J genes are TRBV7-2 and TRBJ1-5; 10 bases agree with TRBD1. Germline values: CDR1 SGHTA, CDR2 FQGNSA. This CDR3 has 17 amino acids. J lost 2 bases, V lost 5 bases, and 9 bases had no gene match. The CDR3 loop reads CASSQRTGGEGNQPQHF. In DNA form, the CDR3 reads TGTGCCAGCAGCCAAAGGACAGGGGGAGAAGGCAATCAGCCCCAGCATTTT. Full variable domain (missing parts from reference TRBV7-2 and TRBJ1-5): GAGVSQSPSNKVTEKGKDVELRCDPISGHTALYWYRQSLGQGLEFLIYFQGNSAPDKSGLPSDRFSAERTGGSVSTLTIQRTQQEDSAVYLCASSQRTGGEGNQPQHFGDGTRLSIL.

This rearrangement joins TRBV7-2 to TRBJ1-1; D perhaps matches TRBD1 (6 bases). V gave up 2 bases and J gave up 4 bases, with 14 bases separating them. Germline CDR1 reads SGHTA; CDR2 reads FQGNSA. The CDR3 consists of 15 residues. For the CDR3, the DNA is TGTGCCAGCAGCTTACAGGGGTTGGTAGGCACTGAAGCTTTCTTT. It translates to CASSLQGLVGTEAFF.

This chain joins TRBV20-1 and TRBJ2-7; 8 nucleotides align to TRBD1. In germline, CDR1 is DFQATT, CDR2 SNEGSKA (reference sequence). The CDR3 consists of 14 residues. CDR3 DNA: TGCAGCGTAACCCAGGGGGCGGATCCCTACGAGCAGTACTTC. This sequence encodes CSVTQGADPYEQYF.